This TCR beta chain is from a study of T cell changes during pregnancy in multiple sclerosis. The method was immunoSEQ multiplex PCR; TCRdb's version includes in-frame clones alone and lacks a portion of them. The table has about 36,000 clones, roughly 91% seen once. Sequenced material: CD4+ T cells from peripheral blood mononuclear cells, taken in the first trimester of pregnancy. This receptor was taken from a female donor with multiple sclerosis, enrolled in a pregnancy study.

The CDR3 DNA follows: TGCGCCAGCAGCCGGACCACAGGAGGCACAGATACGCAGTATTTT. The encoded protein is CASSRTTGGTDTQYF. This chain uses TRBV5-1 with TRBJ2-3; D might be TRBD1 (5 bases). CDR3 length equals 15 residues. Germline V CDR1 and CDR2: SGHRS, YFSETQ. V was trimmed by 4 bases and J by 1 base, leaving 13 bases between them.